This passage covers 11 T cell receptor beta chains from one sample sequenced in a study of T-cell reconstitution after alpha-beta-depleted transplantation in children. Unique molecular identifiers were incorporated during preparation of the TCRbeta library. A single record per CDR3 protein comes from TCRdb applying MiXCR to the PCR reads. The table has about a million distinct CDR3 sequences, roughly 29% seen once. The sequencing here drew on PBMCs, mostly from graft donor cells, taken 360 days after TCRalphabeta/CD19-depleted stem cell transplant. These receptors were taken from a boy under two years old who had a stem cell transplant for SCID, so the T cells may come from the graft donor.

The J gene is TRBJ2-5, the V gene TRBV20-1; a possible D gene is TRBD1 (6 bases). Germline CDR1 and CDR2: DFQATT and SNEGSKA (reference sequence). V was trimmed by 3 bases and J by 0 bases, leaving 11 bases between them. There are 14 residues in the CDR3. CDR3 in amino acids: CSASQGPHQETQYF. The CDR3 bases are TGCAGTGCTAGCCAGGGGCCCCACCAAGAGACCCAGTACTTC.

The V gene is TRBV4-2, the J gene TRBJ2-1; unclear D gene. The CDR3 extends over 14 amino acids. The germline CDR1 and CDR2 sequences are LGHNA and YNFKEQ. Trimming pared 4 bases from V and 6 bases from J, leaving 13 bases between. CDR3 DNA: TGTGCCAGCAGCCGGCAGTACGAAGGCAATGAGCAGTTCTTC. This encodes CASSRQYEGNEQFF.

V gene TRBV15 combines with J gene TRBJ2-1; D is possibly TRBD1 (5 bases). The CDR3 runs to 14 residues. Germline loops: CDR1 LNHNV, CDR2 YYDKDF (reference sequence). V was shortened by 6 bases and J by 5 bases, with 14 bases between the two germline ends. DNA for the CDR3: TGTGCCACCAGGGTCCAGGGCCGTCACAATGAGCAGTTCTTC. Translating it yields CATRVQGRHNEQFF.

The chain joins TRBV24-1 to TRBJ2-3; TRBD2 is a possible D gene (6 bases). The CDR3 runs 17 residues. V was cut by 0 bases and J by 3 bases, with 15 bases left in between. Germline V gives CDR1 KGHDR, CDR2 SFDVKD. CDR3 sequence (DNA): TGTGCCACCAGTGATTTGGGGACTGGATCGCCTACAGATACGCAGTATTTT. Its translation is CATSDLGTGSPTDTQYF.

With respect to this clonotype: Just one base apart from a much larger clone, this may be a read error. J is TRBJ2-1 and V is TRBV11-2, with no clear D. The CDR3 runs to 12 residues. The ends were cut back, 5 bases at V and 3 bases at J, with 5 bases in the middle. Per germline, CDR1 SGHAT and CDR2 FQNNGV. Here the CDR3 reads CASSQFYNEQFF. The CDR3 DNA is TGTGCCAGCAGCCAATTCTACAATGAGCAGTTCTTC.

This rearrangement joins TRBV29-1 to TRBJ2-3; 8 bases match TRBD2. V was clipped by 7 bases and J by 5 bases; unmatched bases: 8. Germline V gives CDR1 SQVTM, CDR2 ANQGSEA. The CDR3 is 13 amino acids. The CDR3 DNA follows: TGCAGCGCTGCCAGCGGGGGAGGAGATACGCAGTATTTT. Amino acid sequence: CSAASGGGDTQYF.

This clonotype was observed a few times. The chain employs TRBV6-5 and TRBJ1-2; D uncertain. The CDR3 length is 11 residues. Trimming stripped 4 bases from V and 8 bases from J, with 8 bases between. CDR1 is MNHEY and CDR2 is SVGAGI in the germline V gene. CDR3: CASSSRFGYTF. CDR3 bases: TGTGCCAGCAGTTCAAGGTTCGGCTACACCTTC.

The J gene is TRBJ1-2, the V gene TRBV6-5; possible D gene TRBD1, 5 bases. The V and J ends lost 6 bases and 7 bases respectively, with 12 bases between them. The V gene's germline CDR1 is MNHEY and CDR2 SVGAGI. There are 12 residues in the CDR3. This CDR3 is CASRQGTRGYTF. Written as DNA, the CDR3 is TGTGCCAGCAGGCAGGGTACCCGTGGCTACACCTTC.

The chain couples TRBV5-1 to TRBJ2-7; D not resolved. Germline V gene data show CDR1 as SGHRS and CDR2 as YFSETQ. Trimming removed 2 bases from V and 0 bases from J, with 12 bases in between. The CDR3 extends over 15 amino acids. Here the CDR3 DNA reads TGCGCCAGCAGCTTCGAGTCAGTCTCCTCCTACGAGCAGTACTTC. This sequence encodes CASSFESVSSYEQYF.

This clonotype was picked up a small number of times. This rearrangement joins TRBV10-3 to TRBJ1-1; a weak D match, TRBD1 (6 bases). Germline CDR1 and CDR2: ENHRY and SYGVKD. The V end lost 3 bases, the J end lost 5 bases, and 13 bases lay between the germline ends. The CDR3 covers 14 residues. The CDR3, as DNA: TGTGCCATCAGTGATACAGGGTCAAGTACTGAAGCTTTCTTT. Amino acid sequence: CAISDTGSSTEAFF.

This clonotype was found a few times. The chain uses TRBV29-1 and TRBJ2-7, with D perhaps TRBD1 (5 bases). V lost 1 base to trimming and J lost 5 bases, with 9 bases between them. Germline CDR1 is SQVTM and CDR2 is ANQGSEA. The CDR3 is made up of 12 amino acids. The chain's CDR3 is CSVEGGADEQYF. CDR3 nucleotides: TGCAGCGTTGAAGGGGGCGCAGACGAGCAGTACTTC.